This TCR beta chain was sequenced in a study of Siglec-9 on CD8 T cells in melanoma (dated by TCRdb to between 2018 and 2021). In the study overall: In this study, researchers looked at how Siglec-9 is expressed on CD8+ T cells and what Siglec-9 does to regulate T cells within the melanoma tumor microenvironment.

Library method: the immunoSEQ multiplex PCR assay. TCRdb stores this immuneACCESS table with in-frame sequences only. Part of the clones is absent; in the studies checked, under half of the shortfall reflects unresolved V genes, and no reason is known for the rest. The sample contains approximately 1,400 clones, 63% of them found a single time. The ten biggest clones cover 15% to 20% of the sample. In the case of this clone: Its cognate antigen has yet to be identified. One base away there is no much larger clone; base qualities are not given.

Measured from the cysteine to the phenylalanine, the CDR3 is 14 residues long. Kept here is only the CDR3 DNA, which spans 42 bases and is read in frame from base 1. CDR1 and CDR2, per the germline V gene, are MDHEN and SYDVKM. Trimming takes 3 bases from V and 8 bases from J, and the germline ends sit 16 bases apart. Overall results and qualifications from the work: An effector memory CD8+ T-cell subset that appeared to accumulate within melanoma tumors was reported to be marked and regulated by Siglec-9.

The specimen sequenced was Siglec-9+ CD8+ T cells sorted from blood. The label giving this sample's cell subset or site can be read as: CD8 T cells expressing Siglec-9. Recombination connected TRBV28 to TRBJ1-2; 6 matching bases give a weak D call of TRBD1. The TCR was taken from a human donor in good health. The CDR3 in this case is CASSLYRDIEGYTF. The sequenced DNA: TGTGCCAGCAGTTTGTATAGGGACATCGAAGGCTACACCTTC.